This entry is about one TCR beta chain. This entry comes from a study of blood T cell repertoires in COVID-19. Study background: Whether acute or convalescent, the COVID-19 samples came from the United States, Italy and Spain. PBMCs, B-cell-depleted T cells, or T cells were the source of the cDNA or gDNA that made up the material.

V was clipped by 4 bases and J by 0 bases, with 16 bases between them. Per germline, CDR1 LNHDA and CDR2 SQIVND (reference sequence). CDR3 length: 17 residues. Original processing notes: Amplification of reference gene primers was used by the study to estimate nucleated cell counts. Sequencing used immunoSEQ multiplex PCR; TCRdb keeps in-frame clones, though not all of them. The V and J calls and clone size come from that table; D and trimming were worked out from the DNA. The sample consists of about 260,000 clones, about 85% of them appearing once. Sequenced input: peripheral blood. The chain employs TRBV19 and TRBJ1-5, with no clear D. The TCR sequence derives from a man in his 60s with acute or convalescent COVID-19. The CDR3 loop is CASSTSPPRYSNQPQHF. In nucleotides, the CDR3 is TGTGCCAGTAGTACTTCCCCACCTAGATATAGCAATCAGCCCCAGCATTTT.